The 3 T cell receptor beta chains reported below all come from one sample, sequenced in a study of cytomegalovirus exposure and HLA in healthy donors. With 60 Vbeta and 13 Jbeta primers, the PCR was carried out. The data were produced by immunoSEQ multiplex PCR, yet TCRdb's version contains in-frame clones alone and is incomplete. The sample records about 140,000 clones, 65% to 80% being singletons. Sample: PBMCs. These receptors were collected from a male donor in good health and CMV-seronegative.

This chain connects TRBV6-5 to TRBJ1-1, with D maybe TRBD1 (5 bases). CDR3 size: 16 residues. Germline CDR1 reads MNHEY; CDR2 reads SVGAGI. Deletions cut 0 bases from V and 2 bases from J, with 13 bases between. This CDR3 is CASSYSHRQGNTEAFF. As DNA, the CDR3 is TGTGCCAGCAGTTACTCGCACCGTCAGGGCAACACTGAAGCTTTCTTT.

The gene calls are TRBV5-4 and TRBJ2-1, with 14 bases aligning to TRBD2. J lost 6 bases, V lost 4 bases, and 6 bases had no gene match. This CDR3 has 16 amino acids. CDR1 and CDR2 (germline): SGHNT, YYREEE (reference sequence). The DNA of the CDR3 is TGTGCCAGCAGCCCCCGACTAGCGGGAGGGAGCAATGAGCAGTTCTTC. Residues: CASSPRLAGGSNEQFF.

J is TRBJ2-7 and V is TRBV5-1, with D possibly TRBD2 on 6 matching bases. CDR3 length: 13 residues. Germline CDR1 and CDR2: SGHRS and YFSETQ. With 7 bases removed from V and 6 bases from J, the gap between germline ends came to 17 bases. In DNA, the CDR3 is TGCGCCAGCGGGCGGGACGGCGGTCCCGAGCAGTACTTC. As protein: CASGRDGGPEQYF. Based on the CDR3 plus reference TRBV5-1 and TRBJ2-7, the full variable domain is KAGVTQTPRYLIKTRGQQVTLSCSPISGHRSVSWYQQTPGQGLQFLFEYFSETQRNKGNFPGRFSGRQFSNSRSEMNVSTLELGDSALYLCASGRDGGPEQYFGPGTRLTVT.